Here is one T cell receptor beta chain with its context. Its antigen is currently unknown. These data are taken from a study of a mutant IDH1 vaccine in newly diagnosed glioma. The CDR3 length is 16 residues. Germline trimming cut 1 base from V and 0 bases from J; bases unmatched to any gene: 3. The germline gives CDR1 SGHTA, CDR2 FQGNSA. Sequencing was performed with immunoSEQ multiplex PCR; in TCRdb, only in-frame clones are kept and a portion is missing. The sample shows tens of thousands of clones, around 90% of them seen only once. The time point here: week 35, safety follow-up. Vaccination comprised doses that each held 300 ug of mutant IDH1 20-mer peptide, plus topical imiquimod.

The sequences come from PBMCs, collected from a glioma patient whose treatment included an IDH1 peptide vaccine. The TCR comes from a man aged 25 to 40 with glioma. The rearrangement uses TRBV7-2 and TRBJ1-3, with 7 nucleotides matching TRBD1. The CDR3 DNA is TGTGCCAGCAGCTTAGTGTCAGGGGGCTCTGGAAACACCATATATTTT. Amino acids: CASSLVSGGSGNTIYF.